The clone carrying this TCR beta chain was seen at least ten times. Its antigen remains unknown. The record originates from a study of T cells in Graves' hyperthyroidism and ophthalmopathy. Study observations and caveats: Blood also held most thyroid clonotypes expanded beyond 0.001.

Per germline, CDR1 LGHDT and CDR2 YNNKEL (reference sequence). Trimming removed 2 bases from V and 5 bases from J, with 15 bases in between. This CDR3 has 15 residues. TCR beta CDR3 sequences were amplified from RNA transcripts. When the TCR CDR3 underwent first-round RT-PCR, the HTBI primer set was used. MiXCR, applied by TCRdb to the multiplex PCR reads, yields one record per CDR3 protein. Among under 400,000 distinct CDR3 sequences listed, just under 25% were seen once. Researchers defined stable Graves' hyperthyroidism as no ophthalmopathy progression within 18 months. The TCR was taken from a man between 50 and 59 years old with Graves' hyperthyroidism. The specimen sequenced was blood. The chain recombines TRBV3-1 with TRBJ1-1; D call uncertain. The CDR3 reads CASSQRNGVRTEAFF. CDR3 sequence (DNA): TGTGCCAGCAGCCAACGGAACGGGGTTCGAACTGAAGCTTTCTTT.